This T cell receptor beta chain was captured by sequencing in a study of a mutant IDH1 vaccine in newly diagnosed glioma. Libraries were prepared by immunoSEQ multiplex PCR; TCRdb keeps only in-frame clonotypes and omits some of them. Of over 45,000 clones in the sample, over 65% are singletons; the top ten hold 10% to 15%. Time point denoted: week 35, safety follow-up. A single vaccine dose contained 300 ug of mutant IDH1 20-mer peptide, and topical imiquimod was used with it. In weeks 1, 3, 5, 7, 11, 15, 19 and 23, patients were vaccinated. Diagnosis in the donors showed new WHO grade 3 or 4 astrocytomas that were IDH1-mutant and ATRX-lost. V lost 8 bases and J lost 1, with 15 bases in between. Germline V CDR1 and CDR2: MGHRA, YSYEKL. The CDR3 contains 15 residues. This clone was picked up a small number of times. Antigen specificity is unknown.

This sequence was found in a man between 35 and 55 years old with glioma. The chain links TRBV4-1 to TRBJ1-3; D perhaps matches TRBD1 (5 bases). Sequencing was performed on PBMCs, taken from a glioma patient whose treatment included an IDH1 peptide vaccine. CDR3 DNA sequence: TGCGCCAGCTGGGGGACTTCAAGGTCTGGAAACACCATATATTTT. It specifies CASWGTSRSGNTIYF.